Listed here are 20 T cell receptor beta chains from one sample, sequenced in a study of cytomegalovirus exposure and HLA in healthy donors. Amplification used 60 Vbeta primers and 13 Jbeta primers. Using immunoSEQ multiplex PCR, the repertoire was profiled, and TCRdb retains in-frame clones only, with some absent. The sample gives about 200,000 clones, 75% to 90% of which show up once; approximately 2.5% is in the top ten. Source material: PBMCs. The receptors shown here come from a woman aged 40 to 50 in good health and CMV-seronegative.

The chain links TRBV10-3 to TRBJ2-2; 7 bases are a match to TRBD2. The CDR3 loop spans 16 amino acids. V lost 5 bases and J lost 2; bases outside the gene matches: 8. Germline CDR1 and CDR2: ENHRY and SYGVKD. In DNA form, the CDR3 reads TGTGCCATCAGTCTAACTAGCGCACTAAACACCGGGGAGCTGTTTTTT. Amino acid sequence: CAISLTSALNTGELFF.

DNA of the CDR3: TGTGCCTGGAGTTATACAAGAAACACTGAAGCTTTCTTT. It specifies CAWSYTRNTEAFF. V and J are TRBV30 and TRBJ1-1; D ambiguous. The CDR3 runs to 13 residues. Germline lookup yields CDR1 GTSNPN and CDR2 SVGIG (reference sequence). Trimming pared 2 bases from V and 2 bases from J, leaving 9 bases between.

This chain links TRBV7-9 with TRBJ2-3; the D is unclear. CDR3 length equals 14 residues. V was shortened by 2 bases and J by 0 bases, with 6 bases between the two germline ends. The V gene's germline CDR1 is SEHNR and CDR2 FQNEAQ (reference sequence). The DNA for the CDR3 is TGTGCCAGCAGCTTAACAGCTAGCACAGATACGCAGTATTTT. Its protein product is CASSLTASTDTQYF.

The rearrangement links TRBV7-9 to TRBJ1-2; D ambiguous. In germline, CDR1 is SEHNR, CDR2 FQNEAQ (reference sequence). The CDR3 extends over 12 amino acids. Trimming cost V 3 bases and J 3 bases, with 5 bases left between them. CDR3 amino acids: CASSFADYGYTF. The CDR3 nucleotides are TGTGCCAGCAGCTTCGCAGACTATGGCTACACCTTC. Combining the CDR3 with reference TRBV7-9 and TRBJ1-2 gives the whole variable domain DTGVSQNPRHKITKRGQNVTFRCDPISEHNRLYWYRQTLGQGPEFLTYFQNEAQLEKSRLLSDRFSAERPKGSFSTLEIQRTEQGDSAMYLCASSFADYGYTFGSGTRLTVV.

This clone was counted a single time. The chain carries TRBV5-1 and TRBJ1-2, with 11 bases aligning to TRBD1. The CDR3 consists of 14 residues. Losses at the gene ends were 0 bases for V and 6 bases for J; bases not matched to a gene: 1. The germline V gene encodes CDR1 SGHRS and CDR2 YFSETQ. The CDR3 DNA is TGCGCCAGCAGCTTGGTGGGACAGGGGGATGGCTACACCTTC. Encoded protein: CASSLVGQGDGYTF.

DNA for the CDR3: TGTGCCAGCAGTCATTATTTGGCCACTGAAGCTTTCTTT. Translated: CASSHYLATEAFF. The gene calls are TRBV25-1 and TRBJ1-1, with no clear D. CDR3 length equals 13 residues. Trimming removed 5 bases from V and 4 bases from J, with 11 bases in between. Germline V gene data show CDR1 as MGHDK and CDR2 as SYGVNS. Supplemented by reference TRBV25-1 and TRBJ1-1, the full variable domain reads EADIYQTPRYLVIGTGKKITLECSQTMGHDKMYWYQQDPGMELHLIHYSYGVNSTEKGDLSSESTVSRIRTEHFPLTLESARPSHTSQYLCASSHYLATEAFFGQGTRLTVV.

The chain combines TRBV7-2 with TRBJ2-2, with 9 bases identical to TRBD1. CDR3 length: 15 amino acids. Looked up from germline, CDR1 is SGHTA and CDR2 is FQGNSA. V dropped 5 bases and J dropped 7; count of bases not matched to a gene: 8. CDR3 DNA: TGTGCCAGCAGCATCGGGACAGGGAGGATCGGGGAGCTGTTTTTT. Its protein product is CASSIGTGRIGELFF.

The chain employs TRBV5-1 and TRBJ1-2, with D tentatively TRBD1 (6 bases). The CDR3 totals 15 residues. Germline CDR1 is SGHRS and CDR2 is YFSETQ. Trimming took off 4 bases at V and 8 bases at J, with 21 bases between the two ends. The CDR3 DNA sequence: TGCGCCAGCAGCGTCACAGGGTCGACCCTGGAGGGCTACACCTTC. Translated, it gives CASSVTGSTLEGYTF.

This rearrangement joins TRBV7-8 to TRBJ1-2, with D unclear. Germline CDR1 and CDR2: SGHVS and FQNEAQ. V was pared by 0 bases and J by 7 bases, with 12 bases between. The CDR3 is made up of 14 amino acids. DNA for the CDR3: TGTGCCAGCAGCTTAGCCCCAGGACTGAGTGGCTACACCTTC. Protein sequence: CASSLAPGLSGYTF.

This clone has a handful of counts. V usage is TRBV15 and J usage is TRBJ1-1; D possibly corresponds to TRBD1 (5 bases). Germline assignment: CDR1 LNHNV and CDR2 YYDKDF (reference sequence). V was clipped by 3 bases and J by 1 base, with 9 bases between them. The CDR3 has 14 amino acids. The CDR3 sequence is CATSRERGNTEAFF. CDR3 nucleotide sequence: TGTGCCACCAGCAGGGAAAGGGGGAACACTGAAGCTTTCTTT.

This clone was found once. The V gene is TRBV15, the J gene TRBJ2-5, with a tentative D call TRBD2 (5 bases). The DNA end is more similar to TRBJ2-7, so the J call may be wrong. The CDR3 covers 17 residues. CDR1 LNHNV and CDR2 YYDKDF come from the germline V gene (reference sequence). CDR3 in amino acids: CATSANWAAGERYEQYF. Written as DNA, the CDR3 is TGTGCCACCAGCGCAAATTGGGCAGCCGGGGAACGGTACGAGCAGTACTTC.

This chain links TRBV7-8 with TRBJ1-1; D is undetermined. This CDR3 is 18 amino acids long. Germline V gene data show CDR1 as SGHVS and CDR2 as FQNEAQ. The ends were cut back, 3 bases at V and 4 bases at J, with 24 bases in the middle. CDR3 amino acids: CASSFLPWSHGVTTEAFF. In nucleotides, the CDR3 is TGTGCCAGCAGCTTCCTCCCCTGGAGCCACGGTGTGACCACTGAAGCTTTCTTT.

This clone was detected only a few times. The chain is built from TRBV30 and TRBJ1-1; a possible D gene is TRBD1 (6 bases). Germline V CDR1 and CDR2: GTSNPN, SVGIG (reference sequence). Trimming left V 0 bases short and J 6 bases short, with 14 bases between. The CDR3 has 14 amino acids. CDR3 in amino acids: CAWSVRNRVAEAFF. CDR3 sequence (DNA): TGTGCCTGGAGTGTACGGAACAGGGTGGCTGAAGCTTTCTTT.

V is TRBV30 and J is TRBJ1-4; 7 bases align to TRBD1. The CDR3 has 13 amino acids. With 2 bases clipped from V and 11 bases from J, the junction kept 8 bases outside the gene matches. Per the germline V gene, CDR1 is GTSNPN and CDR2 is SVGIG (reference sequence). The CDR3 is CAWSYVDRDKLFF. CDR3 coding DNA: TGTGCCTGGAGTTATGTAGACAGGGACAAACTGTTTTTT.

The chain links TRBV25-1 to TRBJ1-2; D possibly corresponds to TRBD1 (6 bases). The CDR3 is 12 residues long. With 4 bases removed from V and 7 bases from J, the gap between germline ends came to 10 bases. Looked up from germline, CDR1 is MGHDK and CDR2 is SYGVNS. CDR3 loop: CASSVVGGGYTF. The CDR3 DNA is TGTGCCAGCAGTGTCGTAGGGGGTGGCTACACCTTC.

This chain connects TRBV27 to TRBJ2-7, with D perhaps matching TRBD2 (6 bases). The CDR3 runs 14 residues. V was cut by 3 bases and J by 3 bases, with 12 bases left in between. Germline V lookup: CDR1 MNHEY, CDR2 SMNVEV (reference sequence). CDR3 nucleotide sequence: TGTGCCAGCAGTTTGGGTCGGGGAGGCTACGAGCAGTACTTC. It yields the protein CASSLGRGGYEQYF.

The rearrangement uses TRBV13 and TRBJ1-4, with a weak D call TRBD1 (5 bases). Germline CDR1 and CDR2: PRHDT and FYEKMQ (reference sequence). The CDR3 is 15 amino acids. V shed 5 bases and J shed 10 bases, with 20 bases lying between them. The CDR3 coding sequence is TGTGCCAGCAGCATCCGAACAAGCCCGGGGGGAAAACTGTTTTTT. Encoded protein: CASSIRTSPGGKLFF. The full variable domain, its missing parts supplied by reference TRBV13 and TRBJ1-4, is AAGVIQSPRHLIKEKRETATLKCYPIPRHDTVYWYQQGPGQDPQFLISFYEKMQSDKGSIPDRFSAQQFSDYHSELNMSSLELGDSALYFCASSIRTSPGGKLFFGSGTQLSVL.

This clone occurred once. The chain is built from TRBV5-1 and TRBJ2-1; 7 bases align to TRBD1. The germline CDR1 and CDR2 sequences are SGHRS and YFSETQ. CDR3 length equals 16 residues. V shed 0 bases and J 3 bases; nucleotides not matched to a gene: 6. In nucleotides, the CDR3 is TGCGCCAGCAGCTTGGTTGGTTCAGGGGGCTACAATGAGCAGTTCTTC. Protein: CASSLVGSGGYNEQFF.

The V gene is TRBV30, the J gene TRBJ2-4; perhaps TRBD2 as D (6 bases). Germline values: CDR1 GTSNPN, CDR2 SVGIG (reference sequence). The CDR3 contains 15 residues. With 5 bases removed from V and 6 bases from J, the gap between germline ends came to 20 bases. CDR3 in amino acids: CAWAPFGRGGNIQYF. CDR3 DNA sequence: TGTGCCTGGGCCCCTTTCGGGCGGGGCGGAAACATTCAGTACTTC.

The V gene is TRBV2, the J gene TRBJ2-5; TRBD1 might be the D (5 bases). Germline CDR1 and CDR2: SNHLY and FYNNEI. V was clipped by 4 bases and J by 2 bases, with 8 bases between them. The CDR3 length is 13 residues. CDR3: CASSGQTQETQYF. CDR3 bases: TGTGCCAGCAGTGGACAGACTCAAGAGACCCAGTACTTC.